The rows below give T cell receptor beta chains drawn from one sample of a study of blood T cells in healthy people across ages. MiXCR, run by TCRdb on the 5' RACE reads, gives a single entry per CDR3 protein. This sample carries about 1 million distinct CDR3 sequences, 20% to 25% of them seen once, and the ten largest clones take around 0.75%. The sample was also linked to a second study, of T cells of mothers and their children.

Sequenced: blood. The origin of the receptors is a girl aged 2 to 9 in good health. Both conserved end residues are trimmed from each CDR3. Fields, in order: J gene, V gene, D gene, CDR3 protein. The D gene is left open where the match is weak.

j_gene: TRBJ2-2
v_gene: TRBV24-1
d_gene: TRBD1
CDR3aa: ATHSGTGAGELF

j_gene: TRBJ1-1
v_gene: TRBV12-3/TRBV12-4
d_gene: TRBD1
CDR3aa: ASPIGDRASAEAF

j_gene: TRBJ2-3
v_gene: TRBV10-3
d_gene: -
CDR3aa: AISERVRTDTQY

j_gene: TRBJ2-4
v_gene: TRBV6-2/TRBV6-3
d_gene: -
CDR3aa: ASSHQTIPPAKNIQY

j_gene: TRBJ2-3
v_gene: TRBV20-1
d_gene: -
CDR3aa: SVRGPFGDTQY

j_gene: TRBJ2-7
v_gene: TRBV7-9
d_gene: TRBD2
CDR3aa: ASSLVREGRYEQY

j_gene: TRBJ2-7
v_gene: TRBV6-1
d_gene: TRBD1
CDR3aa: ASSRDRVGEQY

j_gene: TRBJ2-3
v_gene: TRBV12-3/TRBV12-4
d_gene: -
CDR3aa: ASSYGVTDTQY

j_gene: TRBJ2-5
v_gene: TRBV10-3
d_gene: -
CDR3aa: AISAAGLGQETQY

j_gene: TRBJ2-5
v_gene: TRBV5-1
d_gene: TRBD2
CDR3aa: ASSPRPGLAGGQDRETQY

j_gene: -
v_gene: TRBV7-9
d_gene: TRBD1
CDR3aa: ASSLAGGLPYEQF

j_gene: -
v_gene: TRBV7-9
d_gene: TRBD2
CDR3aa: ASSFPGGVNEQY

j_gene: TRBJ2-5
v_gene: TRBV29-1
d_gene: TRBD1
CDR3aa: SVRTTGQGEETQY

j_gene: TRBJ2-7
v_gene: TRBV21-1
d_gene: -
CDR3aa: ASSKGPSSYEQY

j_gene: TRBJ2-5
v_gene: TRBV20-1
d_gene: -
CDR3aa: SALSTNSGEEETQY

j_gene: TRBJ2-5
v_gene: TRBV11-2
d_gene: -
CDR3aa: ASSLAPAGRATQY

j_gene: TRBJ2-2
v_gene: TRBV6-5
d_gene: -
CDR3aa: ATHATGYTGELF

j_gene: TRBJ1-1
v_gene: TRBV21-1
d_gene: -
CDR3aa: ASVQGAANTEAF

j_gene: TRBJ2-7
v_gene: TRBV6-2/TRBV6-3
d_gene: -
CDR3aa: ASSDQGLLVYEQY

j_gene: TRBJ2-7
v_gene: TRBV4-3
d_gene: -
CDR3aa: ASSQVVGGQAYEQY

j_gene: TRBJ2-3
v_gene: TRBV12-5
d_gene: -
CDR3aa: ASGPSWDVRHTQY

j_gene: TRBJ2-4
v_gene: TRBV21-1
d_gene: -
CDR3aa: ASSNRAPPYVY

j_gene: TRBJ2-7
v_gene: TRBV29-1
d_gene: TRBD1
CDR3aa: SGGTDHYEQY

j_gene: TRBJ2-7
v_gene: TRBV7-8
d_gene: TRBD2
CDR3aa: ASSLGGGVYEQY

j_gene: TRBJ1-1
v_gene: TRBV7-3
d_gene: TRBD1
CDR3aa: ASSLSRGLAPF

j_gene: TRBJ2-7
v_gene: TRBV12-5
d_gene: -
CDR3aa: ASGLVQIPYEQY

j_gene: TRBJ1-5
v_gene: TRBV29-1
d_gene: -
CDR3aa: SVEGGLGGPQH

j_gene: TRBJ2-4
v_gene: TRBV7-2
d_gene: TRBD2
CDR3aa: ASSPWGLQNIQY

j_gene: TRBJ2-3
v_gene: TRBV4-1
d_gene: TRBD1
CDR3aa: ASSHLDRAGPDTQY

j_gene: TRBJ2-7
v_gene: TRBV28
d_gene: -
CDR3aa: ASSPTFDDEQY

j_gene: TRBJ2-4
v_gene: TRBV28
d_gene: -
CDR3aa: ASSSVPGGGDIQY

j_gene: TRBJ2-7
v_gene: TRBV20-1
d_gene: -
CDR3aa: SASVGGSYEQY

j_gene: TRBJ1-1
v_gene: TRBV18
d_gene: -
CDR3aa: ASSQSSGGGHTEAF

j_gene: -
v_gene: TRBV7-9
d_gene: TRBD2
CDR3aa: ASSSIFSGIDETQY

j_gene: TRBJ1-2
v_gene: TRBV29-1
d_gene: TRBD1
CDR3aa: SVEDDRGLDYGYT

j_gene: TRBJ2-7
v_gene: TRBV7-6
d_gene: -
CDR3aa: ASSLDLGISYEQH

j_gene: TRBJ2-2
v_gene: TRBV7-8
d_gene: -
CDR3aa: ASSSLGQFTGELF

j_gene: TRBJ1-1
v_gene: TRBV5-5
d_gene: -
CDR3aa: ASSLVGSLTEAF

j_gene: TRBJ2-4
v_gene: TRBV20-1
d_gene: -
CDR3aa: SARGLRKNIQY

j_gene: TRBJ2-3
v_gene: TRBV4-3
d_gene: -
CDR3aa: ASSRGATSDTQY

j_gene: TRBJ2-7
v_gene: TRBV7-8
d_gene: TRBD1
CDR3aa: ASSPPNDREQSYEQY

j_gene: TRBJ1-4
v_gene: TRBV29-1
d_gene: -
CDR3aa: SVEDPRGFGGKLF

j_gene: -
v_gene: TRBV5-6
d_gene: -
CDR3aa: ASSPAGTPRGETQY

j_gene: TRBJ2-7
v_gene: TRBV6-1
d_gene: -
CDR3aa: ASSPGSFDGGGGEQY

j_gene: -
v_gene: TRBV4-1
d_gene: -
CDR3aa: ASSPLAIPGETQY

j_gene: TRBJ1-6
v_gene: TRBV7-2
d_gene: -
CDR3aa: ASSLTPGIPNSPLH

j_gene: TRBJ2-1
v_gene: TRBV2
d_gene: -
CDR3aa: ASSDPGEGDNEQF